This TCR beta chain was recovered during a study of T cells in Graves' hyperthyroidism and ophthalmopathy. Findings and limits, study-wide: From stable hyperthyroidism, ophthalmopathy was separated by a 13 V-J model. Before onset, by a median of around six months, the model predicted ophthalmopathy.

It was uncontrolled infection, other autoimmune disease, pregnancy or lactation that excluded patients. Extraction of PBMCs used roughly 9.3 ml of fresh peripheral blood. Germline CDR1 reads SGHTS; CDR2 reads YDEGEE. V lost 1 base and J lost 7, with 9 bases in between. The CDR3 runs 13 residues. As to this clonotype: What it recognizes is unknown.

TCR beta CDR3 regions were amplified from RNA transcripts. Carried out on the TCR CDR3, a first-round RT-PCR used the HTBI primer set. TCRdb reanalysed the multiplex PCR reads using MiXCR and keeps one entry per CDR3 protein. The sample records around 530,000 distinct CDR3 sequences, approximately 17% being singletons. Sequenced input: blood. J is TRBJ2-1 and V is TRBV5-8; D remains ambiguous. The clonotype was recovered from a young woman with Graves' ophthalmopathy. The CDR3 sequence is CASSLLVTNEQFF. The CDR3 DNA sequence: TGTGCCAGCAGCTTGCTAGTCACGAATGAGCAGTTCTTC.